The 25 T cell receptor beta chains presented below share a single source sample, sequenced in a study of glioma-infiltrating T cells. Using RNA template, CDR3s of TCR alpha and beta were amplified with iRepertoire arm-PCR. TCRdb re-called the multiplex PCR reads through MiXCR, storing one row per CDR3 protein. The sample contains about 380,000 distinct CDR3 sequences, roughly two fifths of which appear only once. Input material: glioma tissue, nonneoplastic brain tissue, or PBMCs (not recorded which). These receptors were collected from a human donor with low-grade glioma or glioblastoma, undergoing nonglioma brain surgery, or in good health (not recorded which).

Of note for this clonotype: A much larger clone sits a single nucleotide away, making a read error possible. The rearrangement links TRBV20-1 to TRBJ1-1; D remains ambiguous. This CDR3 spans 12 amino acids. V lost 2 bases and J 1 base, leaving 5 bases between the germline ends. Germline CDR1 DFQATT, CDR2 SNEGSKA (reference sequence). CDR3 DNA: TGCAGTGCTAGAAAGAAGAACACTGAAGCTTTCTTT. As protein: CSARKKNTEAFF.

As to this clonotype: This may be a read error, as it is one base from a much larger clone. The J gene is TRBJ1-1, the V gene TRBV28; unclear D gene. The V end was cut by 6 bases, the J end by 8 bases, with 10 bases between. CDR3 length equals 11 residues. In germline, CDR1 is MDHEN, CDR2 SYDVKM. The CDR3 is CASRRDEEAFF. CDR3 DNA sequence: TGTGCCAGCAGAAGGGATGAGGAAGCTTTCTTT.

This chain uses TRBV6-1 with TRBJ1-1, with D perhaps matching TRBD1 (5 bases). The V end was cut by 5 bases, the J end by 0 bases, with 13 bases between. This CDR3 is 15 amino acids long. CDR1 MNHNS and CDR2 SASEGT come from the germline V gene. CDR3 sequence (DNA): TGTGCCAGCAGTATCCAGGGTGGCATGAACACTGAAGCTTTCTTT. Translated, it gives CASSIQGGMNTEAFF.

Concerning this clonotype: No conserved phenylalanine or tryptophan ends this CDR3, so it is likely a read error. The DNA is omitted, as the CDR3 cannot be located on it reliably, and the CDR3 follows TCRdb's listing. CDR3 region: CASTWGAQGFL. The chain employs TRBV28 and TRBJ1-1; the D call TRBD1 from the table was never checked on the DNA. Including both end residues, the CDR3 is 11 amino acids long. The germline V gene has CDR1 MDHEN and CDR2 SYDVKM.

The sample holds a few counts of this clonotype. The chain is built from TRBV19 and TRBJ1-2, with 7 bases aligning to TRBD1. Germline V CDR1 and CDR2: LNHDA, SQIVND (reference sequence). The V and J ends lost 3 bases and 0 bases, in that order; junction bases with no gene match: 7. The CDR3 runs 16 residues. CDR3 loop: CASSMADRDTNYGYTF. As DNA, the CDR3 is TGTGCCAGTAGTATGGCAGACAGGGACACTAACTATGGCTACACCTTC. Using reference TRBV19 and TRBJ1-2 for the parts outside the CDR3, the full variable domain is DGGITQSPKYLFRKEGQNVTLSCEQNLNHDAMYWYRQDPGQGLRLIYYSQIVNDFQKGDIAEGYSVSREKKESFPLTVTSAQKNPTAFYLCASSMADRDTNYGYTFGSGTRLTVV.

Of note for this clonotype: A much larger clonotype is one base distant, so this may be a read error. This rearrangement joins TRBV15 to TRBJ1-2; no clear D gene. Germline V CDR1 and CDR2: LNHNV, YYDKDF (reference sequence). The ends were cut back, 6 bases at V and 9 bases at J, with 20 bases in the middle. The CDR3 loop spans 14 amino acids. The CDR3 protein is CATRRSQDGRSYTF. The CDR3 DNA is TGTGCCACCAGGAGAAGTCAGGATGGTAGAAGCTACACCTTC. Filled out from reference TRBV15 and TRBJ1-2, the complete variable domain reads DAMVIQNPRYQVTQFGKPVTLSCSQTLNHNVMYWYQQKSSQAPKLLFHYYDKDFNNEADTPDNFQSRRPNTSFCFLDIRSPGLGDTAMYLCATRRSQDGRSYTFGSGTRLTVV.

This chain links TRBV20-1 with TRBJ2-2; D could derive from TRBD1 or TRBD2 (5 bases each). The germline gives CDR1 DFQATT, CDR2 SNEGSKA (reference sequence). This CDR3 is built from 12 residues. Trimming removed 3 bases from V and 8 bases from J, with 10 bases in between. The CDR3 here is CSARGDRGELFF. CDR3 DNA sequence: TGCAGTGCTAGGGGGGACCGGGGGGAGCTGTTTTTT.

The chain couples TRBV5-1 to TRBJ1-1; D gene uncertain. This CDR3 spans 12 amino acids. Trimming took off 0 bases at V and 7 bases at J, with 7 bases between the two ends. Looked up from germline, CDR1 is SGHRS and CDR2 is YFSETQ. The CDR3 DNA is TGCGCCAGCAGCTTGGGCGCATTTGAAGCTTTCTTT. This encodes CASSLGAFEAFF.

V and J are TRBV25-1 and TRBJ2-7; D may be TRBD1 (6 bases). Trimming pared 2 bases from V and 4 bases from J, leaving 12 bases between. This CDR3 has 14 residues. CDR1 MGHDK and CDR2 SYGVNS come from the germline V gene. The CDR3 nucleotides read TGTGCCAGCAGTGAAACAGGGAAAGGGTACGAGCAGTACTTC. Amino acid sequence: CASSETGKGYEQYF.

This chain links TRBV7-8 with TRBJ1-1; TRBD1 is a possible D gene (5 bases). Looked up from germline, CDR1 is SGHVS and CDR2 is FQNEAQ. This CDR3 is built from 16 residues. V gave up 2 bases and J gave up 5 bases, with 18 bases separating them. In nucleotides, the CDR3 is TGTGCCAGCAGCTTAAGGCGGGGGAGCGTCTATACTGAAGCTTTCTTT. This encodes CASSLRRGSVYTEAFF.

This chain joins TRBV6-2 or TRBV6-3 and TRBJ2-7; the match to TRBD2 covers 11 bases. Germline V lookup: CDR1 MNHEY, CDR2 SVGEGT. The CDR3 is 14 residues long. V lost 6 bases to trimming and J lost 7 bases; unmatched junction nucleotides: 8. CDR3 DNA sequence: TGTGCCAGCAGGAGACTAGCGGGACCCCTTGAGCAGTACTTC. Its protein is CASRRLAGPLEQYF.

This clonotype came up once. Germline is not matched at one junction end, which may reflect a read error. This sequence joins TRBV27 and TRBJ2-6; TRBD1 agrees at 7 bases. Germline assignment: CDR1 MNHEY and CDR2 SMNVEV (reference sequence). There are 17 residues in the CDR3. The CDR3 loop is CASSRTGTFSGANVLAF. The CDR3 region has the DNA TGTGCCAGCAGTCGGACAGGAACCTTCTCTGGGGCCAACGTCCTGGCTTTC.

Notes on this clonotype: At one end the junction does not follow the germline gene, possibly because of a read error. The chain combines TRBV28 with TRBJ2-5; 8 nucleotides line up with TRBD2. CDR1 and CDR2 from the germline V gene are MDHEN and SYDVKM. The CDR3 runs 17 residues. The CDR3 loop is CASSLSQAGAVSETHYF. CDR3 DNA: TGTGCCAGCAGTTTATCCCAAGCGGGAGCTGTGTCGGAGACCCATTACTTC.

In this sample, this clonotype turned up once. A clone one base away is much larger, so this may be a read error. CDR3 residues: CATSLGGPGLMNTEAFF. As DNA, the CDR3 is TGTGCCACCAGTTTAGGTGGGCCGGGCCTCATGAACACTGAAGCTTTCTTT. The V gene is TRBV28, the J gene TRBJ1-1, with D unclear. Germline CDR1 and CDR2: MDHEN and SYDVKM. The CDR3 runs 17 residues.

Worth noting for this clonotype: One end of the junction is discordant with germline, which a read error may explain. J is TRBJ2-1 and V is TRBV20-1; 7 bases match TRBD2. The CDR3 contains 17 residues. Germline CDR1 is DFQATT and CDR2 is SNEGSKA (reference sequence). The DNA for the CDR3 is TGCAGTGCTAGTTGGGCTAGCGGCCCAGCCTCCTACAATGAGCAGTCCTTC. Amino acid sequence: CSASWASGPASYNEQSF.

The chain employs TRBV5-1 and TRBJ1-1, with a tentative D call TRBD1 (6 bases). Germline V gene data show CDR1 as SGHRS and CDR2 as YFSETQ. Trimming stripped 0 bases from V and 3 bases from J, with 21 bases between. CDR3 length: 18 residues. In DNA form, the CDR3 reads TGCGCCAGCAGCTTGGCCTTTTCCTTCACAGGGATGCACACTGAAGCTTTCTTT. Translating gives CASSLAFSFTGMHTEAFF.

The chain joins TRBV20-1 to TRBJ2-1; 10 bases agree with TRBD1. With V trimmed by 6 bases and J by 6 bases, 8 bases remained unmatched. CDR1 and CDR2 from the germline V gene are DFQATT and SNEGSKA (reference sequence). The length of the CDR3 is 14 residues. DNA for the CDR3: TGCAGTGCCCACGGGACAGGGGAGTTCAATGAGCAGTTCTTC. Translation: CSAHGTGEFNEQFF.

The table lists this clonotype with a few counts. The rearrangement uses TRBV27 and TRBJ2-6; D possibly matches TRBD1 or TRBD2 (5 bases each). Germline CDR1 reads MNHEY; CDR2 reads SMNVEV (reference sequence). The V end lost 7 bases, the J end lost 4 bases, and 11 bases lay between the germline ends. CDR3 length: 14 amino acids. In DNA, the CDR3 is TGTGCCAGCAAGCAGGGAGTGGGGGCCAACGTCCTGACTTTC. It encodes CASKQGVGANVLTF.

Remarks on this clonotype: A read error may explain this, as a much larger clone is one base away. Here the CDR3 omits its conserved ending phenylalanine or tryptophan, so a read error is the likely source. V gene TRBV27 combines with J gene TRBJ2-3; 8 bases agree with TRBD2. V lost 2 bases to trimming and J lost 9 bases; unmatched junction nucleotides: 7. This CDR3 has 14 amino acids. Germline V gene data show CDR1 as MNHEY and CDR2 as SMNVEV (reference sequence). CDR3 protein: CASSLALADNTQYL. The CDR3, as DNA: TGTGCCAGCAGTTTAGCACTAGCGGACAACACGCAGTATTTA.

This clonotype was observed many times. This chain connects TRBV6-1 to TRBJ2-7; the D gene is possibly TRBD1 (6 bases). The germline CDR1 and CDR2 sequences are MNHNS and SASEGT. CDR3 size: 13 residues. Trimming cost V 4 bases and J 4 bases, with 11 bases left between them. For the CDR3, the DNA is TGTGCCAGCAGTGCAGGGGTTACGTACGAGCAGTACTTC. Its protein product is CASSAGVTYEQYF.

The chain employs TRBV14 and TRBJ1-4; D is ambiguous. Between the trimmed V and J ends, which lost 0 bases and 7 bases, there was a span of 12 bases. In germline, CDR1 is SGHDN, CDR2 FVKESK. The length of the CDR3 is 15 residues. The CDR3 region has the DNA TGTGCCAGCAGCCAAGACGCGATGGTGGGTGAAAAACTGTTTTTT. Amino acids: CASSQDAMVGEKLFF.

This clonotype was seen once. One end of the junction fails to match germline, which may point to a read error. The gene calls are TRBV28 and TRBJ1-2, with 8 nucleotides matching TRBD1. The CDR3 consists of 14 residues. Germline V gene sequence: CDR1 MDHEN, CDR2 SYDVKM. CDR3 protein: CARSLSGGVGGYTF. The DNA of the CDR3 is TGTGCCAGAAGTTTATCAGGGGGCGTAGGTGGCTACACCTTC.

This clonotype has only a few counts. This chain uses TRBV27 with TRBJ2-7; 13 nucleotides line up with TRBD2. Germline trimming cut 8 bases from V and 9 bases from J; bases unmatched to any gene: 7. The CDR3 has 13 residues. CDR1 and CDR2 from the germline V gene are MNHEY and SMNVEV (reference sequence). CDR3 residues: CASAGLAGRSQYF. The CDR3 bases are TGTGCCAGCGCGGGACTAGCGGGGAGGTCGCAGTACTTC.

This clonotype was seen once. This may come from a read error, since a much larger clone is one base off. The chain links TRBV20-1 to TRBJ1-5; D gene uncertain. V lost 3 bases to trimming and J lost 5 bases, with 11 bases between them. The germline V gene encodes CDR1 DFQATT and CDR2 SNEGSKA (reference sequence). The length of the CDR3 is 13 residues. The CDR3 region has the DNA TGCAGTGCTAGCGGCCAGCCATATCAGCCCCAGCATTTT. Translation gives CSASGQPYQPQHF.

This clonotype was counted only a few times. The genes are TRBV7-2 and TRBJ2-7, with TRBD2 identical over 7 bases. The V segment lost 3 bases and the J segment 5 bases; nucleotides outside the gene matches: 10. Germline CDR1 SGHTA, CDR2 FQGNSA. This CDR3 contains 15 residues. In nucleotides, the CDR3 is TGTGCCAGCAGCTTCCTCCGGGCGGGAGCGCACGAGCAGTACTTC. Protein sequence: CASSFLRAGAHEQYF.